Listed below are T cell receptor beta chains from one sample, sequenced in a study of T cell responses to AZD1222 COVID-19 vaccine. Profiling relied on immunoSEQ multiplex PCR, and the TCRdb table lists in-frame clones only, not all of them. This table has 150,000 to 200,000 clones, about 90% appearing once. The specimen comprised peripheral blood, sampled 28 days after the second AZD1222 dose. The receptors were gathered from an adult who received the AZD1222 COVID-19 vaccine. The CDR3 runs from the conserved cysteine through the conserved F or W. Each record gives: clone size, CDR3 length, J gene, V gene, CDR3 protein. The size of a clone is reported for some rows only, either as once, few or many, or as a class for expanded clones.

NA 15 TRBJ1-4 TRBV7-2 CASNLGLATNEKLFF
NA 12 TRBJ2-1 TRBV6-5 CAINLVYNEQFF
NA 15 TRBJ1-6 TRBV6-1 CASSERTSGNSPLHF
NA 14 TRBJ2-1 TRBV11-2 CASSPARAYNEQFF
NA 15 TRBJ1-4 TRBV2 CASSDPTGAREKLFF
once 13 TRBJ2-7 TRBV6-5 CASTLGPGYEQYF
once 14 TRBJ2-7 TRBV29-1 CSVDIQDSSYEQYF
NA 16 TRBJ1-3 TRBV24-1 CATRKTAPISGNTIYF
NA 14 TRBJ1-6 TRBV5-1 CASRPGTGISPLHF
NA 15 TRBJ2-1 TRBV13 CASSLGLANLNEQFF
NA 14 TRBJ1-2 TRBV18 CASSPPDTAGGYTF